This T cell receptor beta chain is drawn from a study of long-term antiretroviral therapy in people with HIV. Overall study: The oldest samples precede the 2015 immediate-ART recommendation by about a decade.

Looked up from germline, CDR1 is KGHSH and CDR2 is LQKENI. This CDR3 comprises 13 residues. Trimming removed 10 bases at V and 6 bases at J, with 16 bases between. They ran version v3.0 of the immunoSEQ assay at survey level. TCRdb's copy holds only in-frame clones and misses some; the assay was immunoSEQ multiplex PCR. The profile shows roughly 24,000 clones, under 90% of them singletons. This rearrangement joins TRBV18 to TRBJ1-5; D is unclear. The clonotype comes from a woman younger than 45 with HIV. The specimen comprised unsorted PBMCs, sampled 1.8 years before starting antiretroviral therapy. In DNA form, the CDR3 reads TGTGCCACCACCGATAAGGGTCTTCAGCCCCAGCATTTT. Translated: CATTDKGLQPQHF.